A single sample is the source of the 20 T cell receptor beta chains below, sequenced in a study of T-cell reconstitution after alpha-beta-depleted transplantation in children. Preparation of the TCRbeta library involved a method that used unique molecular identifiers. From the PCR reads, TCRdb called clonotypes with MiXCR, one entry per CDR3 protein. The table includes hundreds of thousands of distinct CDR3 sequences, roughly 16% detected once. Sequencing used PBMCs, mostly from graft donor cells, obtained 360 days after TCRalphabeta/CD19-depleted stem cell transplant. These receptors were collected from a male patient between 2 and 10 years old who had a stem cell transplant for acute lymphoblastic leukemia, so the T cells may come from the graft donor.

V and J are TRBV11-3 and TRBJ2-2; TRBD1 matches at 11 bases. Germline lookup yields CDR1 SGHNT and CDR2 YENEEA. The CDR3 has 16 residues. With V trimmed by 5 bases and J by 4 bases, 6 bases remained unmatched. The CDR3 is CASSPRTGGFTGELFF. The CDR3 nucleotides are TGTGCCAGCAGCCCGAGGACAGGGGGCTTCACCGGGGAGCTGTTTTTT. Looking up the rest from reference TRBV11-3 and TRBJ2-2 gives the full variable domain: EAGVVQSPRYKIIEKKQPVAFWCNPISGHNTLYWYLQNLGQGPELLIRYENEEAVDDSQLPKDRFSAERLKGVDSTLKIQPAELGDSAVYLCASSPRTGGFTGELFFGEGSRLTVL.

The J gene is TRBJ1-4, the V gene TRBV6-1; 9 positions agree with TRBD1. CDR3 length: 14 residues. With 5 bases clipped from V and 7 bases from J, the junction kept 5 bases outside the gene matches. Germline CDR1 and CDR2: MNHNS and SASEGT. This CDR3 is CASSRDRESEKLFF. In DNA, the CDR3 is TGTGCCAGCAGTCGGGACAGGGAGAGTGAAAAACTGTTTTTT.

This clonotype was found a few times. The gene calls are TRBV12-3 or TRBV12-4 and TRBJ1-2, with 9 nucleotides matching TRBD1. The V segment lost 5 bases and the J segment 0 bases; nucleotides outside the gene matches: 4. This CDR3 region has 15 residues. The CDR3 sequence is CASSRDRGSNYGYTF. Written as DNA, the CDR3 is TGTGCCAGCAGTAGAGACAGGGGGTCTAACTATGGCTACACCTTC.

Written as DNA, the CDR3 is TGTGCCAGCAGCCAAGAAGGGGCGGGAGGGCCAGGCTACGAGCAGTACTTC. This translates into CASSQEGAGGPGYEQYF. The chain uses TRBV4-2 and TRBJ2-7, with 9 bases aligning to TRBD2. Trimming removed 0 bases from V and 3 bases from J; junction bases left unmatched: 9. Germline V CDR1 and CDR2: LGHNA, YNFKEQ. There are 17 residues in the CDR3.

The chain is built from TRBV4-1 and TRBJ2-7; TRBD1 is a possible D gene (5 bases). The V gene lost 0 bases and the J gene lost 4 bases, with 13 bases spanning the gap. The CDR3 has 15 amino acids. Germline V gene lookup returns CDR1 MGHRA and CDR2 YSYEKL. The CDR3 coding sequence is TGCGCCAGCAGCCAAGATCCCACAGGCCCTTACGAGCAGTACTTC. It translates to CASSQDPTGPYEQYF.

The gene calls are TRBV7-9 and TRBJ2-1; 7 bases line up with TRBD2. CDR3 size: 13 residues. The ends lost 5 bases at V and 6 bases at J; junction bases unmatched: 4. Per the germline V gene, CDR1 is SEHNR and CDR2 is FQNEAQ (reference sequence). The CDR3 bases are TGTGCCAGCAGCCGGACTAGGGGCAATGAGCAGTTCTTC. It codes for CASSRTRGNEQFF.

This clonotype appeared a few times. The V gene is TRBV15, the J gene TRBJ2-1, with D perhaps matching TRBD2 (6 bases). V was trimmed by 5 bases and J by 1 base, leaving 12 bases between them. The CDR3 runs to 15 residues. From germline, CDR1 is LNHNV and CDR2 YYDKDF (reference sequence). The chain's CDR3 is CATSGTPSSYNEQFF. The CDR3, as DNA: TGTGCCACCAGCGGGACTCCCTCTTCCTACAATGAGCAGTTCTTC.

Concerning this clonotype: The conserved phenylalanine or tryptophan is not found at the CDR3 terminus, so this likely reflects a read error. The V call is TRBV6-2 or TRBV6-3, the J call TRBJ2-1; perhaps TRBD2 as D (6 bases). Trimming stripped 0 bases from V and 11 bases from J, with 14 bases between. This CDR3 region has 14 residues. Per the germline V gene, CDR1 is MNHEY and CDR2 is SVGEGT. The CDR3 sequence is CASSYSNWAGQQFY. The CDR3 DNA reads TGTGCCAGCAGTTACTCGAATTGGGCGGGGCAGCAGTTCTAC.

This clonotype was seen ten or more times. This rearrangement joins TRBV12-3 or TRBV12-4 to TRBJ2-3; the match to TRBD1 covers 7 bases. V dropped 7 bases and J dropped 4; count of bases not matched to a gene: 8. The CDR3 has 14 amino acids. CDR3 residues: CASTATGRADTQYF. CDR3 coding DNA: TGTGCCAGCACCGCGACAGGGAGAGCAGATACGCAGTATTTT.

This clonotype was found many times. CDR3 DNA: TGTGCCAGCAGCCAGTCCGGGACTAGCGCCTACGAGCAGTACTTC. Amino acid sequence: CASSQSGTSAYEQYF. V and J are TRBV7-2 and TRBJ2-7, with 10 bases matching TRBD2. The germline V gene encodes CDR1 SGHTA and CDR2 FQGNSA. Germline trimming cut 5 bases from V and 2 bases from J; bases unmatched to any gene: 6. The CDR3 contains 15 residues.

This clonotype turned up a few times. Relative to the germline gene, one junction end is altered; a read error may explain this. The J gene is TRBJ2-1, the V gene TRBV4-1; tentative D call: TRBD2 (6 bases). The CDR3 is 14 amino acids. Germline CDR1 is MGHRA and CDR2 is YSYEKL. CDR3 residues: CASSQAFGGRELFF. CDR3 DNA sequence: TGCGCCAGCAGCCAAGCCTTCGGGGGTAGGGAGCTGTTCTTC.

The chain recombines TRBV12-3 or TRBV12-4 with TRBJ1-5, with a weak D call TRBD1 (6 bases). Between the trimmed V and J ends, which lost 4 bases and 1 base, there was a span of 14 bases. This CDR3 spans 16 amino acids. CDR3 region: CASSSHRVGSNQPQHF. DNA for the CDR3: TGTGCCAGCAGTTCGCACAGGGTCGGGAGCAATCAGCCCCAGCATTTT.

The gene calls are TRBV4-2 and TRBJ1-1, with TRBD1 matching 8 bases. J gave up 1 base and V 1 base, and 11 bases lay outside the gene matches. The CDR3 is 18 amino acids. Germline lookup yields CDR1 LGHNA and CDR2 YNFKEQ. The CDR3 protein is CASSQATLRGRGNTEAFF. The CDR3 DNA sequence: TGTGCCAGCAGCCAAGCGACCCTCAGGGGGCGGGGGAACACTGAAGCTTTCTTT.

The chain has TRBV6-5 and TRBJ2-7, with D hard to call. The V gene lost 4 bases and the J gene lost 0 bases, with 16 bases spanning the gap. Looked up from germline, CDR1 is MNHEY and CDR2 is SVGAGI. The CDR3 sequence is 16 residues long. The DNA of the CDR3 is TGTGCCAGCAGTTTCGACTCGCAATTTTCCTCCTACGAGCAGTACTTC. It encodes CASSFDSQFSSYEQYF.

This clonotype was picked up a small number of times. The genes are TRBV7-3 and TRBJ2-7; a possible D gene is TRBD1 (5 bases). Germline assignment: CDR1 SGHTA and CDR2 FQGTGA. Trimming took off 2 bases at V and 2 bases at J, with 22 bases between the two ends. This CDR3 is 18 amino acids long. The CDR3 nucleotides are TGTGCCAGCAGCTTACCCAGACAATACAGGTCCAAAGCCTACGAGCAGTACTTC. Encoded protein: CASSLPRQYRSKAYEQYF.

This clonotype was observed at least ten times. The genes are TRBV13 and TRBJ2-3, with D unresolved. This CDR3 has 13 amino acids. V lost 2 bases and J lost 7, with 10 bases in between. CDR1 PRHDT and CDR2 FYEKMQ come from the germline V gene (reference sequence). Written as DNA, the CDR3 is TGTGCCAGCAGCTTAAGTCCAAAACATACGCAGTATTTT. Its protein is CASSLSPKHTQYF.

The chain has TRBV7-2 and TRBJ2-3, with unresolved D. The length of the CDR3 is 14 residues. V lost 0 bases and J 7 bases, leaving 11 bases between the germline ends. Germline CDR1 SGHTA, CDR2 FQGNSA. CDR3 DNA sequence: TGTGCCAGCAGCTTAGCGAGCCTAACAAATACGCAGTATTTT. It codes for CASSLASLTNTQYF. Complete variable domain (other parts from reference TRBV7-2 and TRBJ2-3): GAGVSQSPSNKVTEKGKDVELRCDPISGHTALYWYRQSLGQGLEFLIYFQGNSAPDKSGLPSDRFSAERTGGSVSTLTIQRTQQEDSAVYLCASSLASLTNTQYFGPGTRLTVL.

The chain joins TRBV20-1 to TRBJ1-4, with no clear D. Germline CDR1 is DFQATT and CDR2 is SNEGSKA (reference sequence). The CDR3 has 18 amino acids. V was trimmed by 0 bases and J by 6 bases, leaving 23 bases between them. The CDR3 protein is CSARDPLGFTGIYEKLFF. The DNA for the CDR3 is TGCAGTGCTAGAGATCCTCTTGGGTTTACGGGGATATATGAAAAACTGTTTTTT.

V and J are TRBV12-3 or TRBV12-4 and TRBJ2-5; 7 positions match TRBD2. There are 14 residues in the CDR3. The V and J ends lost 6 bases and 2 bases, in that order; junction bases with no gene match: 6. The CDR3 nucleotides are TGTGCCAGCAGCCCGGCGGGACTACAAGAGACCCAGTACTTC. This encodes CASSPAGLQETQYF.

This clonotype was seen at least ten times. The rearrangement links TRBV29-1 to TRBJ1-1; unclear D gene. CDR1 is SQVTM and CDR2 is ANQGSEA in the germline V gene. This CDR3 region has 10 residues. V was cut by 4 bases and J by 5 bases, with 5 bases left in between. The chain's CDR3 is CSVGGTEAFF. DNA for the CDR3: TGCAGCGTTGGAGGGACTGAAGCTTTCTTT.